Listed here are 6 T cell receptor beta chains from one sample, sequenced in a study of shared clonotypes between healthy human individuals. Generated by immunoSEQ multiplex PCR, the TCRdb table keeps only in-frame clones and is missing some. The profile covers fewer than 2.5 million clones, with roughly 93% appearing a single time and approximately 0.37% taken by the ten largest. Sequenced material: naive CD4+ T cells from PBMCs. Subset noted: CD45RA+ positively selected. The receptor set was obtained from a man aged 18 to 30 in good health. Some clones in this sample may be carry-over from other donors' samples.

J is TRBJ2-3 and V is TRBV18; no reliable D call. CDR3 length equals 16 residues. V shed 4 bases and J shed 2 bases, with 16 bases lying between them. CDR1 and CDR2 (germline): KGHSH, LQKENI. The CDR3 reads CASSQIANFNTDTQYF. CDR3 nucleotides: TGTGCCAGCTCACAAATAGCTAATTTCAACACAGATACGCAGTATTTT.

V gene TRBV5-1 combines with J gene TRBJ2-3, with TRBD2 matching over 7 bases. The CDR3 runs to 16 residues. J lost 4 bases, V lost 2 bases, and 10 bases had no gene match. Germline V gives CDR1 SGHRS, CDR2 YFSETQ. In DNA, the CDR3 is TGCGCCAGCAGCTTCCTTGGACTAGGAGCTTCAGATACGCAGTATTTT. It yields the protein CASSFLGLGASDTQYF. Full variable domain (rest looked up from reference TRBV5-1 and TRBJ2-3): KAGVTQTPRYLIKTRGQQVTLSCSPISGHRSVSWYQQTPGQGLQFLFEYFSETQRNKGNFPGRFSGRQFSNSRSEMNVSTLELGDSALYLCASSFLGLGASDTQYFGPGTRLTVL.

The chain combines TRBV6-1 with TRBJ2-1; weak D call: TRBD2 (5 bases). The germline gives CDR1 MNHNS, CDR2 SASEGT. The CDR3 loop spans 13 amino acids. V was shortened by 8 bases and J by 4 bases, with 12 bases between the two germline ends. The DNA for the CDR3 is TGTGCCAGCGCAGAGGGATCATACAATGAGCAGTTCTTC. It encodes CASAEGSYNEQFF.

The V gene is TRBV11-2, the J gene TRBJ1-4; D uncertain. Trimming removed 5 bases from V and 8 bases from J, with 21 bases in between. CDR3 length: 16 residues. CDR1 is SGHAT and CDR2 is FQNNGV in the germline V gene. CDR3 region: CASSDPYGPLGEKLFF. CDR3 coding DNA: TGTGCCAGCAGCGACCCGTATGGCCCCCTGGGGGAAAAACTGTTTTTT.

The rearrangement links TRBV6-5 to TRBJ1-1; D call uncertain. Between the trimmed V and J ends, which lost 0 bases and 2 bases, there was a span of 10 bases. This CDR3 spans 15 amino acids. Germline V gene lookup returns CDR1 MNHEY and CDR2 SVGAGI. CDR3 loop: CASSYSRASNTEAFF. CDR3 nucleotides: TGTGCCAGCAGTTACTCCCGAGCCTCAAACACTGAAGCTTTCTTT.

This clone was counted once. The genes are TRBV30 and TRBJ2-7; tentatively, D is TRBD2 (5 bases). CDR1 GTSNPN and CDR2 SVGIG come from the germline V gene (reference sequence). This CDR3 is 13 amino acids long. V was shortened by 5 bases and J by 1 base, with 12 bases between the two germline ends. CDR3 sequence: CAWGPLVSYEQYF. CDR3 DNA sequence: TGTGCCTGGGGACCACTAGTTTCCTACGAGCAGTACTTC.